This T cell receptor beta chain came from a study of T-cell reconstitution after alpha-beta-depleted transplantation in children. Overall study findings and caveats: Reportedly, alpha-beta T cells present about two months post-transplant originated from several hundred expanded clones of graft origin. Newly generated T cells supplied most T-cell counts and diversity one year post-transplant. The origin of high day-60 TCRbeta diversity in some patients lay in surviving recipient T cells and thymic progenitors.

This clonotype was observed a few times. The antigen is unknown. The CDR3 extends over 12 amino acids. Unmatched junction bases numbered 6, after V lost 7 bases and J lost 4 bases. CDR1 is SQVTM and CDR2 is ANQGSEA in the germline V gene. Using unique molecular identifiers, the investigators prepared the TCRbeta library. TCRdb re-analysed the PCR reads in MiXCR, keeping a single row per CDR3 protein. The sample has under 750,000 distinct CDR3 sequences; under 30% are singletons. The receptor's source is a boy in the first two years of life who had a stem cell transplant for acute myeloid leukemia, so the T cells may come from the graft donor. The chain links TRBV29-1 to TRBJ1-1; 7 nucleotides agree with TRBD1. The sequencing here drew on PBMCs, mostly from graft donor cells, taken 360 days after TCRalphabeta/CD19-depleted stem cell transplant. The CDR3 loop is CSGQGYATEAFF. CDR3 DNA: TGCAGCGGACAGGGTTACGCCACTGAAGCTTTCTTT.